The T cell receptor beta chain described here comes from a study of low-dose radiotherapy and immunotherapy resistance in tumors. Study background: Every six weeks patients received intravenous ipilimumab 1 mg/kg, and every two weeks they received intravenous nivolumab 240 mg.

Primers targeting TRAV and TRBV primed first-strand cDNA, covering alpha and beta chains. Over around 19 PCR cycles, TCRs were amplified from a constant-region primer and V-primer adapter. The isolated mRNA underwent amplification through in vitro transcription. TCRdb reprocessed the reads via MiXCR and lists one record per CDR3 protein. The table lists 85,000 to 95,000 distinct CDR3 sequences, more than 7.5% of them singletons. This clonotype was observed at least ten times. Noted time point: before trial treatment. Donors were administered nivolumab, ipilimumab, aspirin and low-dose cyclophosphamide, together with low-dose radiotherapy. CDR1 SNHLY and CDR2 FYNNEI come from the germline V gene. Unmatched junction bases numbered 3, after V lost 6 bases and J lost 2 bases. The CDR3 extends over 14 amino acids.

The J gene is TRBJ2-7, the V gene TRBV2, with 11 positions matching TRBD2. The input for sequencing was PBMCs, taken before treatment. The source of this sequence is a male donor with prostate cancer. The CDR3 loop reads CASSIAGGAYEQYF. CDR3 DNA sequence: TGTGCCAGCAGCATAGCGGGAGGGGCCTACGAGCAGTACTTC.